This is a list of T cell receptor beta chains from one sample in a study of T-cell memory formation after mild COVID-19. TCRdb analysed the 5' RACE reads with MiXCR anew, one entry per CDR3 protein. The sample includes 450,000 or so distinct CDR3 sequences, about 23% seen only once; the top ten take under 15%. Material: PBMCs or a T cell subset sorted from them (not recorded which). All receptors come from an adult woman who had mild COVID-19 (a few samples of this study predate the infection). Cell type and time point are not known. Both conserved end residues are part of each CDR3. D genes are given only for firm matches. Size is stated for part of the rows, as once, few or many counts, or as a class when the clone is expanded.

clone_size	j_call	d_call	v_call	cdr3_aa	cdr3_nt
few	TRBJ2-3	-	TRBV19	CASTGGRDTQYF	TGTGCCAGTACCGGAGGGAGGGATACGCAGTATTTT
-	TRBJ2-7	TRBD1	TRBV5-1	CASSVAPGTGAYEQYF	TGCGCCAGCAGCGTCGCCCCCGGGACAGGGGCCTACGAGCAGTACTTC
-	TRBJ1-1	-	TRBV6-5	CASSRLSDSSYTEAFF	TGTGCCAGCAGTCGACTCAGTGATTCCTCCTACACTGAAGCTTTCTTT
few	TRBJ2-3	-	TRBV20-1	CSASRPRTSTHTDTQYF	TGCAGTGCTTCCAGACCCCGCACCAGCACACACACAGATACGCAGTATTTT
-	TRBJ2-3	TRBD2	TRBV20-1	CSAPRLAGGRTDTQYF	TGCAGTGCCCCACGCCTAGCGGGAGGCCGCACAGATACGCAGTATTTT
-	TRBJ2-7	-	TRBV4-3	CASSQEALKSPSYEQYF	TGCGCCAGCAGCCAAGAGGCGCTCAAGTCTCCCTCCTACGAGCAGTACTTC
-	TRBJ2-5	-	TRBV4-1	CASSQDNSQETQYF	TGCGCCAGCAGCCAAGATAACAGCCAAGAGACCCAGTACTTC
few	TRBJ2-1	TRBD1	TRBV7-9	CASSLPTGGHEQFF	TGTGCCAGCAGCTTGCCAACAGGGGGGCATGAGCAGTTCTTC
few	TRBJ2-7	TRBD2	TRBV9	CASSVESGGYEQYF	TGTGCCAGCAGCGTAGAATCGGGAGGCTACGAGCAGTACTTC
-	TRBJ2-2	TRBD1	TRBV19	CASSAMTIIAGTGNTGELFF	TGTGCCAGTAGTGCCATGACGATTATCGCCGGGACAGGGAACACCGGGGAGCTGTTTTTT
-	TRBJ1-1	-	TRBV6-5	CASTQQGILGTEAFF	TGTGCCAGCACCCAACAGGGTATCCTTGGTACTGAAGCTTTCTTT
-	TRBJ2-1	TRBD1	TRBV5-1	CASSLIQGESAMQFF	TGCGCCAGCAGCTTGATACAGGGGGAATCGGCGATGCAGTTCTTC
-	TRBJ2-7	-	TRBV5-4	CASTLPGNEQYF	TGTGCCAGCACCCTGCCGGGGAACGAGCAGTACTTC
few	TRBJ2-5	-	TRBV12-3/TRBV12-4	CASRGEGPQETQYF	TGTGCCAGCAGGGGAGAGGGACCCCAAGAGACCCAGTACTTC
few	TRBJ1-1	-	TRBV7-2	CASRNSMNTEAFF	TGTGCCAGCAGAAATTCGATGAACACTGAAGCTTTCTTT
-	TRBJ1-3	-	TRBV6-2/TRBV6-3	CASGDGRRSSGNTIYF	TGTGCCAGCGGTGATGGACGGAGGAGCTCTGGAAACACCATATATTTT
few	TRBJ2-3	TRBD2	TRBV4-1	CASSNREGSGTDTQYF	TGCGCCAGCAGCAACCGGGAGGGCAGTGGAACAGATACGCAGTATTTT
-	TRBJ2-7	-	TRBV29-1	CSVESPDSLAGHEQYF	TGCAGCGTTGAGTCGCCTGACAGCCTAGCCGGCCACGAGCAGTACTTC
-	TRBJ2-5	-	TRBV7-9	CASSLLGAHRGETQYF	TGTGCCAGCAGCTTATTGGGCGCACATCGTGGAGAGACCCAGTACTTC
few	TRBJ1-2	TRBD1	TRBV12-3/TRBV12-4	CASSLRGTGSNYGYTF	TGTGCCAGCAGTCTCCGGGGGACAGGCTCTAACTATGGCTACACCTTC
-	TRBJ2-7	-	TRBV10-3	CAIGRTLITYEQYF	TGTGCCATCGGAAGGACATTAATAACCTACGAGCAGTACTTC
few	TRBJ2-6	-	TRBV7-6	CASSLVHQGATGANVLTF	TGTGCCAGCAGCTTAGTTCATCAGGGAGCAACCGGGGCCAACGTCCTGACTTTC
few	TRBJ2-5	TRBD1	TRBV18	CASSPPRDRGRWETQYF	TGTGCCAGCTCACCGCCAAGAGACAGGGGGCGCTGGGAGACCCAGTACTTC
-	TRBJ2-3	-	TRBV7-9	CASSPPEYTQYF	TGTGCCAGCAGCCCCCCCGAATATACGCAGTATTTT
once	TRBJ2-7	-	TRBV5-1	CASSARDPIMTREQYF	TGCGCCAGCAGCGCGAGGGACCCCATAATGACGAGGGAGCAGTACTTC
many	TRBJ2-7	TRBD1	TRBV29-1	CSVTGTGSYEQYF	TGCAGCGTAACCGGGACAGGATCCTACGAGCAGTACTTC
many	TRBJ2-1	TRBD2	TRBV7-9	CASSFESGRAFGSYNEQFF	TGTGCCAGCAGCTTCGAAAGCGGGAGGGCCTTCGGCTCCTACAATGAGCAGTTCTTC
-	TRBJ1-2	TRBD1	TRBV29-1	CSVSGGRDRGLYGYTF	TGCAGCGTGAGCGGGGGCCGGGACAGGGGTTTGTATGGCTACACCTTC
few	TRBJ2-7	TRBD1	TRBV10-3	CAISGPGQGSSYEQYF	TGTGCCATCAGTGGCCCGGGACAGGGAAGCTCCTACGAGCAGTACTTC
-	TRBJ2-5	TRBD1	TRBV5-1	CASSPTGRGEETQYF	TGCGCCAGCAGTCCGACAGGGCGAGGGGAAGAGACCCAGTACTTC
-	TRBJ1-5	-	TRBV2	CASSVNAGGNQPQHF	TGTGCCAGCAGTGTTAATGCTGGAGGCAATCAGCCCCAGCATTTT
-	TRBJ2-1	-	TRBV4-2	CASSQERAGRNNEQFF	TGTGCCAGCAGCCAAGAGCGGGCGGGGCGGAACAATGAGCAGTTCTTC
once	TRBJ1-1	TRBD1	TRBV20-1	CSAITGQVNTEAFF	TGCAGTGCTATCACGGGACAGGTAAACACTGAAGCTTTCTTT
few	TRBJ2-7	TRBD1	TRBV3-1	CASSRRDRGRVYF	TGTGCCAGCAGCCGGCGGGACAGGGGACGGGTGTACTTC
-	TRBJ2-3	-	TRBV3-1	CASSQSARGTDTQYF	TGTGCCAGCAGCCAATCGGCCAGGGGAACAGATACGCAGTATTTT
many	TRBJ2-1	-	TRBV7-6	CASSLAGRLAGEQFF	TGTGCCAGCAGCTTAGCGGGGCGCCTCGCCGGGGAGCAGTTCTTC